The next 30 T cell receptor beta chains were all read from a single sample in a study of liver allograft versus peripheral blood T cells. As for the study in general: Recipients' peripheral blood T cell receptor repertoires were compared with those in transplanted livers.

Each CDR3 protein gets one entry after TCRdb re-called the reads with MiXCR. The data hold over 7,000 distinct CDR3 sequences, with roughly 18% observed a single time. These receptors all stem from a human patient who had a liver transplant. A share of the T cells may be of graft donor origin.

By share, this clonotype counts as medium-sized. The chain recombines TRBV19 with TRBJ2-1; D unresolved. From germline, CDR1 is LNHDA and CDR2 SQIVND (reference sequence). V lost 3 bases and J lost 0, with 9 bases in between. This CDR3 comprises 15 residues. CDR3 amino acids: CASSIAKSSYNEQFF. The CDR3, as DNA: TGTGCCAGTAGTATTGCCAAAAGCTCCTACAATGAGCAGTTCTTC.

This clonotype appeared many times. The chain combines TRBV6-1 with TRBJ1-1, with D unclear. This CDR3 is 15 amino acids long. The germline V and J ends were trimmed by 7 bases and 0 bases, with 15 bases remaining between them. In germline, CDR1 is MNHNS, CDR2 SASEGT. The DNA for the CDR3 is TGTGCCAGCAACACTGGCCTGTTTATGAACACTGAAGCTTTCTTT. As protein: CASNTGLFMNTEAFF.

This clonotype was found a few times. J is TRBJ2-7 and V is TRBV5-5; TRBD2 matches 10 bases. The CDR3 sequence is 14 residues long. The V segment lost 1 base and the J segment 5 bases; nucleotides outside the gene matches: 3. Germline CDR1 is SGHKS and CDR2 is YYEKEE (reference sequence). DNA of the CDR3: TGTGCCAGCAGCTTGCTTGGGACTAGCGACGAGCAGTACTTC. Its protein is CASSLLGTSDEQYF.

This clonotype is medium-sized by share. The chain combines TRBV6-1 with TRBJ2-3; TRBD2 is a possible D gene (7 bases). This CDR3 spans 15 amino acids. Trimming took 3 bases from V and 1 from J, leaving 11 bases between them. The germline V gene encodes CDR1 MNHNS and CDR2 SASEGT. CDR3 in DNA: TGTGCCAGCAGTGATATGCGGGGGCGCACAGATACGCAGTATTTT. Encoded protein: CASSDMRGRTDTQYF.

A word on this clonotype: Just one base apart from a much larger clone, this may be a read error. The chain recombines TRBV30 with TRBJ1-3, with D unresolved. CDR1 is GTSNPN, CDR2 SVGIG, per germline (reference sequence). The CDR3 covers 14 residues. The CDR3 DNA follows: TGTGTCGGGAGGGTCAGCAACTCTGGAAACACCATATATTTT. It specifies CVGRVSNSGNTIYF.

The rearrangement joins TRBV3-1 to TRBJ1-4; D unclear. There are 15 residues in the CDR3. Germline V CDR1 and CDR2: LGHDT, YNNKEL (reference sequence). With 2 bases removed from V and 7 bases from J, the gap between germline ends came to 14 bases. The CDR3 bases are TGTGCCAGCAGCCAAAGCGGAAGGGTCGCTGAAAAACTGTTTTTT. Translated: CASSQSGRVAEKLFF.

For this clonotype: A much larger clone lies a single base off, so this may be a read error. This rearrangement joins TRBV3-1 to TRBJ1-6; 8 bases are shared with TRBD1. Trimming removed 5 bases from V and 7 bases from J; junction bases left unmatched: 7. CDR1 and CDR2 from the germline V gene are LGHDT and YNNKEL (reference sequence). The CDR3 has 15 amino acids. The CDR3 nucleotides are TGTGCCAGCAGCGCAGACAGGGGTCAGAATTCACCCCTCCACTTT. Its translation: CASSADRGQNSPLHF.

The genes are TRBV3-1 and TRBJ1-6; D is perhaps TRBD1 (5 bases). There are 15 residues in the CDR3. V was shortened by 3 bases and J by 10 bases, with 16 bases between the two germline ends. From germline, CDR1 is LGHDT and CDR2 YNNKEL (reference sequence). This CDR3 reads CASSHGHPKESPLHF. CDR3 sequence (DNA): TGTGCCAGCAGCCACGGACACCCTAAGGAATCACCCCTCCACTTT.

Relative to its sample, this clonotype is medium-sized. The chain links TRBV29-1 to TRBJ2-7; 11 bases fit TRBD2. Per germline, CDR1 SQVTM and CDR2 ANQGSEA. The CDR3 is 17 residues long. The trim removed 4 bases at V and 5 bases at J, leaving 16 bases unmatched. Here the CDR3 reads CSVVYRAQTSGVNEQYF. For the CDR3, the DNA is TGCAGCGTTGTTTACAGGGCACAGACTAGCGGGGTTAACGAGCAGTACTTC.

This clonotype is categorized as medium-sized. Written as DNA, the CDR3 is TGTGCCAGCAGTCCCCGGGGGGGGGGTGAAAAACTGTTTTTT. Residues: CASSPRGGGEKLFF. J is TRBJ1-4 and V is TRBV6-5; D possibly corresponds to TRBD1 (5 bases). Trimming cost V 5 bases and J 7 bases, with 14 bases left between them. Per germline, CDR1 MNHEY and CDR2 SVGAGI. CDR3 length: 14 residues.

This clonotype was recorded at least ten times. CDR3 sequence reads: CASSLGLAGVDTQYF. For the CDR3, the DNA is TGTGCCAGCAGTTTAGGACTAGCGGGGGTGGATACGCAGTATTTT. The chain is built from TRBV12-3 or TRBV12-4 and TRBJ2-3; the match to TRBD2 covers 12 bases. The CDR3 runs 15 residues. V gave up 1 base and J gave up 6 bases; unmatched junction bases: 2.

This clonotype was counted only a few times. J is TRBJ1-1 and V is TRBV20-1, with D uncertain. The CDR3 contains 12 residues. V was clipped by 4 bases and J by 5 bases, with 11 bases between them. CDR1 and CDR2 (germline): DFQATT, SNEGSKA (reference sequence). The CDR3 DNA follows: TGCAGTGCTACCGGTCTGGGTACTGAAGCTTTCTTT. Protein sequence: CSATGLGTEAFF.

This clonotype is medium-sized. The chain recombines TRBV19 with TRBJ1-5; no firm D call. The V and J ends lost 4 bases and 5 bases respectively, with 15 bases between them. This CDR3 comprises 15 residues. The germline V gene encodes CDR1 LNHDA and CDR2 SQIVND (reference sequence). CDR3 DNA sequence: TGTGCCAGTAGTAGAACCCTCCGGACTCATCAGCCCCAGCATTTT. Protein sequence: CASSRTLRTHQPQHF.

By frequency in the sample, this clonotype is medium-sized. The V and J genes are TRBV10-3 and TRBJ1-5, with D unresolved. Germline CDR1 and CDR2: ENHRY and SYGVKD. The CDR3 has 13 residues. The V and J ends lost 3 bases and 6 bases respectively, with 9 bases between them. The CDR3 region has the DNA TGTGCCATCAGTGAAGGAGGAGTTCAGCCCCAGCATTTT. The encoded protein is CAISEGGVQPQHF.

In its sample, this clonotype was seen many times. The genes are TRBV6-5 and TRBJ1-1, with a tentative D call TRBD1 (6 bases). Between the trimmed V and J ends, which lost 0 bases and 8 bases, there was a span of 13 bases. Germline loops: CDR1 MNHEY, CDR2 SVGAGI. The CDR3 is 14 amino acids. The CDR3 DNA reads TGTGCCAGCAGTTACTCGACAGGAGGGCTCGAAGCTTTCTTT. Translated, it gives CASSYSTGGLEAFF.

J is TRBJ2-1 and V is TRBV3-1; 7 positions match TRBD2. The CDR3 runs 17 residues. CDR1 and CDR2 from the germline V gene are LGHDT and YNNKEL (reference sequence). The V segment lost 4 bases and the J segment 4 bases; nucleotides outside the gene matches: 13. The CDR3 protein is CASSLQTSTGPYNEQFF. In DNA form, the CDR3 reads TGTGCCAGCAGCCTCCAGACTAGCACGGGGCCATACAATGAGCAGTTCTTC.

This clonotype was counted at least ten times. The chain is built from TRBV7-2 and TRBJ1-1, with TRBD1 matching 12 bases. CDR1 and CDR2 (germline): SGHTA, FQGNSA. Germline trimming cut 4 bases from V and 4 bases from J; bases unmatched to any gene: 10. The CDR3 is 17 residues long. CDR3 residues: CASSYRDRGRSGTEAFF. The CDR3 nucleotides read TGTGCCAGCAGCTACCGGGACAGGGGGCGGTCGGGCACTGAAGCTTTCTTT.

This clonotype was detected many times. The V call is TRBV19, the J call TRBJ1-1; D call uncertain. Between the trimmed V and J ends, which lost 3 bases and 0 bases, there was a span of 8 bases. CDR1 is LNHDA, CDR2 SQIVND, per germline (reference sequence). The CDR3 loop spans 14 amino acids. The DNA for the CDR3 is TGTGCCAGTAGTATCCCCAATATGAACACTGAAGCTTTCTTT. Translated, it gives CASSIPNMNTEAFF.

Judged by abundance, this clonotype is medium-sized. The rearrangement uses TRBV29-1 and TRBJ1-5, with D possibly TRBD1 on 5 matching bases. V lost 2 bases and J lost 6, with 11 bases in between. The V gene's germline CDR1 is SQVTM and CDR2 ANQGSEA. The CDR3 runs 13 residues. The CDR3 bases are TGCAGCGTTGAATCAGGGAAGGGTCAGCCCCAGCATTTT. Amino acids: CSVESGKGQPQHF. The variable domain in full, with the rest retrieved from reference TRBV29-1 and TRBJ1-5, is SAVISQKPSRDICQRGTSLTIQCQVDSQVTMMFWYRQQPGQSLTLIATANQGSEATYESGFVIDKFPISRPNLTFSTLTVSNMSPEDSSIYLCSVESGKGQPQHFGDGTRLSIL.

The rearrangement uses TRBV2 and TRBJ1-5, with 9 bases matching TRBD1. Germline CDR1 SNHLY, CDR2 FYNNEI. The CDR3 totals 14 residues. After removal of 7 bases from V and 5 bases from J, the junction contained 6 bases not matched to a gene. The DNA for the CDR3 is TGTGCCAGCAAGGGGACAGGGTGGGATCAGCCCCAGCATTTT. Its protein is CASKGTGWDQPQHF. Filled out from reference TRBV2 and TRBJ1-5, the complete variable domain reads EPEVTQTPSHQVTQMGQEVILRCVPISNHLYFYWYRQILGQKVEFLVSFYNNEISEKSEIFDDQFSVERPDGSNFTLKIRSTKLEDSAMYFCASKGTGWDQPQHFGDGTRLSIL.

By share, this clonotype counts as medium-sized. This rearrangement joins TRBV5-6 to TRBJ2-1; D possibly matches TRBD1 or TRBD2 (5 bases each). V was shortened by 3 bases and J by 7 bases, with 17 bases between the two germline ends. This CDR3 has 15 residues. Germline V CDR1 and CDR2: SGHDT, YYEEEE. Written as DNA, the CDR3 is TGTGCCAGCAGCTACGATTGGGCAGGGAGTAATGAGCAGTTCTTC. It specifies CASSYDWAGSNEQFF.

The chain employs TRBV6-5 and TRBJ1-1; D may be TRBD1 (6 bases). V was trimmed by 2 bases and J by 5 bases, leaving 15 bases between them. CDR1 and CDR2 (germline): MNHEY, SVGAGI. The length of the CDR3 is 15 residues. The CDR3 DNA follows: TGTGCCAGCAGTTACAAGGGGGTAATCGGAACTGAAGCTTTCTTT. It specifies CASSYKGVIGTEAFF.

This clonotype came up a few times. The chain recombines TRBV14 with TRBJ2-3; 8 nucleotides match TRBD2. The CDR3 spans 14 residues. Looked up from germline, CDR1 is SGHDN and CDR2 is FVKESK. V lost 3 bases, J lost 7 bases, and 6 bases stayed unmatched. CDR3 in DNA: TGTGCCAGCAGCCAGGGACTAGTGCCATATACGCAGTATTTT. It specifies CASSQGLVPYTQYF.

Concerning this clonotype: A much larger clone is a single base away; this may be a read error. This chain uses TRBV28 with TRBJ2-7; D not resolved. Per the germline V gene, CDR1 is MDHEN and CDR2 is SYDVKM. The V end was cut by 5 bases, the J end by 2 bases, with 16 bases between. This CDR3 contains 15 residues. For the CDR3, the DNA is TGTGCCAGCAGTATCCGCACTTGGGATGCCTACGAGCAGTACTTC. This sequence encodes CASSIRTWDAYEQYF.

By sample fraction, this clonotype is medium-sized (0.01 to 0.1%). The chain combines TRBV6-5 with TRBJ1-5; 9 nucleotides align to TRBD1. The V and J ends lost 8 bases and 5 bases, in that order; junction bases with no gene match: 4. This CDR3 has 13 amino acids. CDR1 and CDR2 from the germline V gene are MNHEY and SVGAGI. The CDR3 loop is CASARQGDQPQHF. As DNA, the CDR3 is TGTGCCAGCGCCCGACAGGGGGATCAGCCCCAGCATTTT.

This clonotype was detected a few times. The rearrangement uses TRBV28 and TRBJ1-5; no clear D. The CDR3 is 12 amino acids. The germline V and J ends were trimmed by 1 base and 7 bases, with 5 bases remaining between them. In germline, CDR1 is MDHEN, CDR2 SYDVKM. The CDR3 loop reads CASSLLRQPQHF. For the CDR3, the DNA is TGTGCCAGCAGTTTATTGAGACAGCCCCAGCATTTT.

About this clonotype itself: Since a much larger clone is just one base distant, this may be a read error. This chain links TRBV6-6 with TRBJ1-5; D is undetermined. V was trimmed by 6 bases and J by 1 base, leaving 7 bases between them. CDR1 is MNHNY, CDR2 SVGAGI, per germline (reference sequence). This CDR3 is 13 amino acids long. The CDR3 coding sequence is TGTGCCAGCAGCTCTGGGAGCAATCAGCCCCAGCATTTT. Translated, it gives CASSSGSNQPQHF.

By proportion, this clonotype is medium-sized. This rearrangement joins TRBV15 to TRBJ2-1; possibly TRBD2 for D (5 bases). The germline CDR1 and CDR2 sequences are LNHNV and YYDKDF (reference sequence). V lost 0 bases and J lost 10, with 13 bases in between. This CDR3 is 14 amino acids long. The DNA for the CDR3 is TGTGCCACCAGCAGAGATAACGGGGAAGGGGAGCAGTTCTTC. Its translation: CATSRDNGEGEQFF. Full variable domain (missing parts from reference TRBV15 and TRBJ2-1): DAMVIQNPRYQVTQFGKPVTLSCSQTLNHNVMYWYQQKSSQAPKLLFHYYDKDFNNEADTPDNFQSRRPNTSFCFLDIRSPGLGDTAMYLCATSRDNGEGEQFFGPGTRLTVL.

In regard to this clonotype: This may be a read error: a much more frequent sequence differs by one nucleotide. This rearrangement joins TRBV7-9 to TRBJ2-2; D not certain. The V gene's germline CDR1 is SEHNR and CDR2 FQNEAQ (reference sequence). This CDR3 is 11 amino acids long. The chain's CDR3 is CVSIATGELFF. The CDR3 region has the DNA TGTGTCAGCATCGCGACCGGGGAGCTGTTTTTT.

This clonotype has ten or more counts. This chain joins TRBV7-9 and TRBJ2-5; 11 bases are shared with TRBD2. V lost 7 bases to trimming and J lost 5 bases; unmatched junction nucleotides: 3. Germline V lookup: CDR1 SEHNR, CDR2 FQNEAQ (reference sequence). This CDR3 spans 13 amino acids. The CDR3 nucleotides read TGTGCCAGCACGACTAGCGGGACGGAGACCCAGTACTTC. Protein: CASTTSGTETQYF. Together with reference TRBV7-9 and TRBJ2-5, the CDR3 gives the full variable domain: DTGVSQNPRHKITKRGQNVTFRCDPISEHNRLYWYRQTLGQGPEFLTYFQNEAQLEKSRLLSDRFSAERPKGSFSTLEIQRTEQGDSAMYLCASTTSGTETQYFGPGTRLLVL.